Sequencing of this T cell receptor (beta chain) was carried out in a study of identical twins. Note on this clonotype: The antigen remains undetermined.

Template switching, a step in the protocol, added a universal primer site, and cDNA carried unique molecular identifiers. TCRdb independently ran MiXCR on the 5' RACE reads; one entry per CDR3 protein. The repertoire holds approximately 280,000 distinct CDR3 sequences, about 8.9% seen once, with approximately 2.1% in the top ten. General study points: There was an excess of low generation probability in the out-of-frame alpha sequences that twins shared. Zero-insertion analyses could be partly confounded by invariant MAIT and iNKT cells.

This CDR3 region has 12 residues. The germline V gene has CDR1 DFQATT and CDR2 SNEGSKA (reference sequence). These sequences were also reported in another study, on yellow fever vaccine responses in identical twins.

The sample consisted of memory (CD45RO+) T cells sorted from blood. This chain uses TRBV20-1 with TRBJ2-5; tentatively, D is TRBD2 (6 bases). This TCR came from a woman aged 18-35 years in good health. The CDR3 is CGVEGEVETQYF. The CDR3 DNA reads TGCGGGGTGGAGGGTGAGGTAGAGACCCAGTACTTC.